These T cell receptor beta chains were read from a single sample in a study of T-cell reconstitution after alpha-beta-depleted transplantation in children. TCRdb itself ran the PCR reads through MiXCR, one entry per CDR3 protein. Found here are 300,000 or so distinct CDR3 sequences, about a quarter of them singletons; the top ten hold around 9.9%. Here the sequenced sample was PBMCs, mostly from graft donor cells, taken 180 days after TCRalphabeta/CD19-depleted stem cell transplant. Receptors were obtained from a male patient younger than 18 who had a stem cell transplant for acute lymphoblastic leukemia, so the T cells may come from the graft donor. Both conserved end residues are part of each CDR3. A D gene is named only where the DNA matches it firmly. The size entry is marked missing in some rows and otherwise reads once, few, many or a size class.

J gene	D gene	CDR3 length	clone size	V gene	CDR3 protein	CDR3 DNA
TRBJ2-1	TRBD2	15	.	TRBV7-3	CASSLYGGGYNEQFF	TGTGCCAGCAGCTTGTATGGGGGAGGGTACAATGAGCAGTTCTTC
TRBJ2-1	TRBD2	14	few	TRBV20-1	CSARGPISGTEQFF	TGCAGTGCTAGAGGACCCATTAGCGGGACTGAGCAGTTCTTC
TRBJ2-1	.	15	few	TRBV4-2	CASSQGEGVGNEQFF	TGTGCCAGCAGCCAAGGGGAGGGGGTGGGCAATGAGCAGTTCTTC
TRBJ2-7	TRBD1	11	.	TRBV7-6	CASSSTGAQYF	TGTGCCAGCAGCTCAACAGGGGCCCAGTACTTC
TRBJ2-1	TRBD1	17	.	TRBV24-1	CAASGAQGALWGNEQFF	TGTGCCGCCTCAGGGGCACAGGGGGCGCTTTGGGGGAATGAGCAGTTCTTC
TRBJ1-4	.	14	.	TRBV3-1	CASSHPATNEKLFF	TGTGCCAGCAGCCACCCCGCAACTAATGAAAAACTGTTTTTT
TRBJ1-1	TRBD1	15	once	TRBV5-1	CASSRGTGVVTETFF	TGCGCCAGCAGCCGGGGGACAGGGGTGGTCACTGAAACTTTCTTT
TRBJ1-2	TRBD1	14	.	TRBV3-1	CASSQEEGAYGYTF	TGTGCCAGCAGCCAAGAGGAGGGGGCCTATGGCTACACCTTC
TRBJ2-5	.	16	.	TRBV7-3	CASSLQGAGIQETQYF	TGTGCCAGCAGCTTACAGGGCGCGGGGATACAAGAGACCCAGTACTTC
TRBJ1-5	.	17	.	TRBV15	CATSGILGSPLNQPQHF	TGTGCCACCAGCGGAATCCTGGGTTCTCCCCTCAATCAGCCCCAGCATTTT
TRBJ2-1	.	13	.	TRBV9	CASSGQVYNEQFF	TGTGCCAGCAGCGGACAGGTTTACAATGAGCAGTTCTTC
TRBJ2-5	.	15	.	TRBV7-2	CASSVGTSYEETQYF	TGTGCCAGCAGCGTGGGGACCTCTTACGAGGAGACCCAGTACTTC
TRBJ2-7	TRBD1	14	.	TRBV29-1	CSVGGRDRSYEQYF	TGCAGCGTTGGAGGTCGGGACAGGTCCTACGAGCAGTACTTC
TRBJ2-3	.	13	.	TRBV5-5	CASGLSGSDTQYF	TGTGCCAGCGGGCTGAGCGGGTCAGATACGCAGTATTTT
TRBJ2-5	TRBD2	15	few	TRBV2	CASSRSGRAQETQYF	TGTGCCAGCAGTCGAAGCGGGAGGGCCCAAGAGACCCAGTACTTC
TRBJ2-7	TRBD1	14	once	TRBV5-4	CASSRQGPSYEQYF	TGTGCCAGCAGTCGACAGGGGCCAAGCTACGAGCAGTACTTC
TRBJ2-2	.	15	.	TRBV5-1	CASSDVVLGTGELFF	TGCGCCAGCAGCGACGTGGTGTTGGGGACCGGGGAGCTGTTTTTT
TRBJ2-7	.	13	.	TRBV4-2	CASSQDFSYEQYF	TGTGCCAGCAGCCAAGATTTCTCCTACGAGCAGTACTTC
TRBJ2-3	.	14	few	TRBV5-1	CASSRTGYTDTQYF	TGCGCCAGCAGCCGCACAGGGTACACAGATACGCAGTATTTT
TRBJ2-5	.	13	.	TRBV13	CASSHLIQETQYF	TGTGCCAGCAGCCACCTAATCCAAGAGACCCAGTACTTC
TRBJ2-7	.	14	.	TRBV4-1	CASSQEPGPYEQYF	TGCGCCAGCAGCCAAGAACCCGGGCCCTACGAGCAGTACTTC
TRBJ2-7	TRBD2	15	.	TRBV28	CASRPSGRGTYEQYF	TGTGCCAGCAGGCCAAGCGGGAGGGGTACCTACGAGCAGTACTTC
TRBJ2-7	TRBD1	14	.	TRBV3-1	CVSSQGQGAYEQYF	TGTGTCAGCAGCCAAGGGCAGGGGGCCTACGAGCAGTACTTC
TRBJ1-2	.	19	.	TRBV20-1	CSARDHGTQGGVSNYGYTF	TGCAGTGCTAGAGACCACGGGACTCAAGGCGGAGTCTCAAACTATGGCTACACCTTC
TRBJ2-7	.	13	.	TRBV18	CASSPHPLSEQYF	TGTGCCAGCTCACCACACCCCCTTTCCGAGCAGTACTTC
TRBJ1-4	.	15	few	TRBV7-3	CASSLTPLENEKLFF	TGTGCCAGCAGCTTAACCCCGTTGGAGAATGAAAAACTGTTTTTT
TRBJ2-5	TRBD2	15	.	TRBV5-1	CASGLAGGPVETQYF	TGCGCCAGCGGACTAGCGGGAGGGCCTGTAGAGACCCAGTACTTC
TRBJ1-5	.	13	few	TRBV15	CATSREANQPQHF	TGTGCCACCAGCAGGGAAGCGAATCAGCCCCAGCATTTT
TRBJ1-2	.	15	few	TRBV15	CATSRDATWTYGYTF	TGTGCCACCAGCAGAGATGCCACCTGGACGTATGGCTACACCTTC
TRBJ2-1	TRBD2	17	.	TRBV24-1	CATSGDSQRGVDNEQFF	TGTGCCACCAGTGGTGACTCCCAGCGGGGTGTGGATAATGAGCAGTTCTTC
TRBJ2-5	TRBD2	15	.	TRBV2	CASREIAGVQETQYF	TGTGCCAGCAGGGAAATAGCGGGAGTCCAGGAGACCCAGTACTTC
TRBJ2-3	.	16	.	TRBV15	CATSRDRGMGTDTQYF	TGTGCCACCAGCAGAGATCGCGGGATGGGCACAGATACGCAGTATTTT
TRBJ2-7	.	13	.	TRBV5-1	CASQAAGAYEQYF	TGCGCCAGCCAGGCGGCAGGGGCCTACGAGCAGTACTTC
TRBJ2-7	TRBD2	15	.	TRBV18	CASSPGSGSSYEQYF	TGTGCCAGCTCACCAGGTAGCGGGAGCTCCTACGAGCAGTACTTC
TRBJ2-3	TRBD2	16	few	TRBV7-2	CASSRTSGTGTDTQYF	TGTGCCAGCAGTCGGACTAGCGGGACCGGCACAGATACGCAGTATTTT
TRBJ1-1	TRBD1	14	.	TRBV7-2	CASSLGGTVTEAFF	TGTGCCAGCAGCTTAGGGGGGACAGTCACTGAAGCTTTCTTT
TRBJ2-2	.	13	.	TRBV3-1	CASSPVNTGELFF	TGTGCCAGCAGTCCAGTGAACACCGGGGAGCTGTTTTTT
TRBJ2-5	.	16	few	TRBV24-1	CATSDFRSRGEETQYF	TGTGCCACCAGTGACTTTCGCAGCAGGGGTGAAGAGACCCAGTACTTC
TRBJ2-1	.	16	.	TRBV24-1	CATSDRGRGLGDEQFF	TGTGCCACCAGTGACCGGGGGCGGGGCCTCGGAGATGAGCAGTTCTTC
TRBJ2-1	TRBD2	14	.	TRBV20-1	CSASLAGDYNEQFF	TGCAGTGCCTCCTTAGCGGGAGACTACAATGAGCAGTTCTTC
TRBJ1-1	.	15	.	TRBV23-1	CASRRPGTLNTEAFF	TGCGCCAGCAGACGCCCCGGGACCCTGAACACTGAAGCTTTCTTT
TRBJ2-6	.	15	.	TRBV5-4	CASRQGPSGANVLTF	TGTGCCAGCAGGCAGGGGCCCTCTGGGGCCAACGTCCTGACTTTC
TRBJ2-3	.	9	once	TRBV6-5	CAGTDTQYF	TGTGCCGGGACAGATACGCAGTATTTT
TRBJ2-7	.	15	.	TRBV20-1	CSASGWDPSIGEQYF	TGCAGTGCTAGCGGCTGGGACCCTAGTATTGGCGAGCAGTACTTC
TRBJ2-3	.	16	few	TRBV7-2	CASSLQGLENTDTQYF	TGTGCCAGCAGCTTACAGGGGCTGGAGAACACAGATACGCAGTATTTT
TRBJ2-7	.	15	few	TRBV11-2	CASSLDVGYGYEQYF	TGTGCCAGCAGCTTAGACGTAGGGTATGGGTACGAGCAGTACTTC
TRBJ2-5	.	13	few	TRBV7-9	CASSLRLEETQYF	TGTGCCAGCAGCCTTAGACTAGAAGAGACCCAGTACTTC